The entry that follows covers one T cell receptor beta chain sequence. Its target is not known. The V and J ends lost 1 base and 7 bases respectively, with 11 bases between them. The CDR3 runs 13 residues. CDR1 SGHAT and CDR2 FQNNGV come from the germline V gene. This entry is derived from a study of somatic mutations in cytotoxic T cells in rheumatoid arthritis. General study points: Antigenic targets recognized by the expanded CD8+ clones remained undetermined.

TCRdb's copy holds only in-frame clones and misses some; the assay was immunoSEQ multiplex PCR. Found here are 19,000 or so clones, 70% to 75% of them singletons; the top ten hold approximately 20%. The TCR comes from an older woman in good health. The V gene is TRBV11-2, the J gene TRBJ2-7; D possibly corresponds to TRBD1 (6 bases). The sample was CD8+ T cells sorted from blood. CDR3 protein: CASSLGRGAEQYF. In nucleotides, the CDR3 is TGTGCCAGCAGCTTAGGCAGGGGCGCGGAGCAGTACTTC.